The T cell receptor (beta chain) described here comes from a study of T cells in Graves' hyperthyroidism and ophthalmopathy. Background on the study: The initial diagnosis was the point when peripheral blood was collected, ahead of any treatment. Findings and caveats of the study: Researchers found most expanded thyroid clonotypes above 0.001 in blood as well.

The investigators amplified TCR beta CDR3 regions from RNA transcripts. Using the HTBI primer set, a first-round RT-PCR was run on the TCR CDR3. TCRdb re-analysed the multiplex PCR reads in MiXCR, keeping a single row per CDR3 protein. The table has roughly 750,000 distinct CDR3 sequences, about a sixth seen once. Absent ophthalmopathy progression within 18 months defined stable Graves' hyperthyroidism. 10 ml of fresh peripheral blood supplied the PBMCs. This clonotype was counted between two and nine times. Its antigen is not known. Sequencing used blood. The origin of this receptor is a man between 18 and 35 years old with Graves' hyperthyroidism.

In nucleotides, the CDR3 is TGTGCCATCAGTGTTTTACAGGGGAACACTGAAGCTTTCTTT. This translates into CAISVLQGNTEAFF. The genes are TRBV10-3 and TRBJ1-1; weak D call: TRBD1 (6 bases). Trimming shortened V by 4 bases and J by 1 base, and 10 bases separated the two germline ends. The CDR3 contains 14 residues. The V gene's germline CDR1 is ENHRY and CDR2 SYGVKD.